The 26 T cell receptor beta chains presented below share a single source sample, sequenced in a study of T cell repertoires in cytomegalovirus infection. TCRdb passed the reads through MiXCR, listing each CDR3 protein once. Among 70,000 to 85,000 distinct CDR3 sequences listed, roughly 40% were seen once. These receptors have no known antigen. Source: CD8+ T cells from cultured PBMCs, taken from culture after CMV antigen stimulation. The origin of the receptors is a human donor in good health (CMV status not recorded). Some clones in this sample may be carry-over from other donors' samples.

The CDR3 region is CASSYNQRGTSKNIQYF. The CDR3 DNA reads TGTGCCAGCAGTTACAATCAGAGGGGAACATCCAAAAACATTCAGTACTTC. The chain joins TRBV6-2 or TRBV6-3 to TRBJ2-4, with D tentatively TRBD1 or TRBD2 (5 bases each). This CDR3 spans 17 amino acids. Germline V CDR1 and CDR2: MNHEY, SVGEGT. The V gene lost 2 bases and the J gene lost 2 bases, with 16 bases spanning the gap.

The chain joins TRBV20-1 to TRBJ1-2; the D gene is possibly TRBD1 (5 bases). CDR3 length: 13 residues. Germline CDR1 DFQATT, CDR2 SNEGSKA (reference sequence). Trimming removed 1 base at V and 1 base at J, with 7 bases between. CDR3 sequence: CSARGDGNYGYTF. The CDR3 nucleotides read TGCAGTGCTAGAGGGGACGGTAACTATGGCTACACCTTC.

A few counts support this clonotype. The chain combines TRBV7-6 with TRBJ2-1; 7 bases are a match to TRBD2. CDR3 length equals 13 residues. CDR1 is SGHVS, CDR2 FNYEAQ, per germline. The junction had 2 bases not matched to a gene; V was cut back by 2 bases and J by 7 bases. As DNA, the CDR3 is TGTGCCAGCAGCTTATGGGGGGGGAATGAGCAGTTCTTC. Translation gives CASSLWGGNEQFF.

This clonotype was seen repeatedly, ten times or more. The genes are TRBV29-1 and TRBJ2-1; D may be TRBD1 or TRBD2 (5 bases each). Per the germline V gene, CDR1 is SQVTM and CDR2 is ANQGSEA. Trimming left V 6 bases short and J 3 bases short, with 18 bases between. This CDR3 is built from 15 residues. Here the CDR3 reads CSVGLGQGDYNEQFF. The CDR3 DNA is TGCAGCGTAGGCCTGGGCCAGGGAGACTACAATGAGCAGTTCTTC.

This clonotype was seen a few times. The CDR3: CASSPWTGTEAFF. Here the CDR3 DNA reads TGTGCCAGTAGTCCATGGACAGGGACTGAAGCTTTCTTT. The rearrangement links TRBV19 to TRBJ1-1; 8 bases align to TRBD1. The CDR3 runs 13 residues. Germline V gene data show CDR1 as LNHDA and CDR2 as SQIVND (reference sequence). V gave up 5 bases and J gave up 5 bases; unmatched junction bases: 4.

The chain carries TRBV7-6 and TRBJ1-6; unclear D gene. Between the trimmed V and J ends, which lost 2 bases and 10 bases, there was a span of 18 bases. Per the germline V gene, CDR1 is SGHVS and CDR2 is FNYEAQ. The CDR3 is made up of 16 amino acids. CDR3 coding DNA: TGTGCCAGCAGCTTATTCCCCCTTGAGGATACGTCACCCCTCCACTTT. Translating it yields CASSLFPLEDTSPLHF.

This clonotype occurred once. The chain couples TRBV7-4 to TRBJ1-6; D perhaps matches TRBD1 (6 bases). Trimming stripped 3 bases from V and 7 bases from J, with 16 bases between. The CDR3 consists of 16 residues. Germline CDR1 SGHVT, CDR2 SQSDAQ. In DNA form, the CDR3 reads TGTGCCAGCAGCTTTCGCTGGGGGCGAGAAAATTCACCCCTCCACTTT. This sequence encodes CASSFRWGRENSPLHF.

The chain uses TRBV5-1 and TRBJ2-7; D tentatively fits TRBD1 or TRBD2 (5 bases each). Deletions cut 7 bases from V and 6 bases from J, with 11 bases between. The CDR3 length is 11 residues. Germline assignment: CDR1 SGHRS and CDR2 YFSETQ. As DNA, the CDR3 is TGCGCCAGCGGATTCGGGGCCGAGCAGTACTTC. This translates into CASGFGAEQYF. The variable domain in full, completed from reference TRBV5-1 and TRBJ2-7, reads KAGVTQTPRYLIKTRGQQVTLSCSPISGHRSVSWYQQTPGQGLQFLFEYFSETQRNKGNFPGRFSGRQFSNSRSEMNVSTLELGDSALYLCASGFGAEQYFGPGTRLTVT.

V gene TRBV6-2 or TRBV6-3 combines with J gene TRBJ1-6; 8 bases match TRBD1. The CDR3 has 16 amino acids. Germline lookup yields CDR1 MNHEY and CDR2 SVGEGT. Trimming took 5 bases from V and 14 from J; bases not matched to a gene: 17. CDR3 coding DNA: TGTGCCAGCAGTCGTCTCCGGGACAGGCGTTTGGGGGCCCTCCACTTT. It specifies CASSRLRDRRLGALHF.

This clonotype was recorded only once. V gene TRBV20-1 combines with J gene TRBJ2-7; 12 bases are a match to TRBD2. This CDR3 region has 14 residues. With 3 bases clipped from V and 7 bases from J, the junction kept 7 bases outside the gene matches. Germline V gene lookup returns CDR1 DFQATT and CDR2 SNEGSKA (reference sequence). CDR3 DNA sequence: TGCAGTGCTAGCCCTAGCGGGGGGGCTGGTGAGCAGTACTTC. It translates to CSASPSGGAGEQYF.

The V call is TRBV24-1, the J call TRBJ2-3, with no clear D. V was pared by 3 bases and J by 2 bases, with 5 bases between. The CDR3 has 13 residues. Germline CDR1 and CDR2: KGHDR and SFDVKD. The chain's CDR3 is CATSDAYTDTQYF. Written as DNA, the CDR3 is TGTGCCACCAGTGATGCCTACACAGATACGCAGTATTTT.

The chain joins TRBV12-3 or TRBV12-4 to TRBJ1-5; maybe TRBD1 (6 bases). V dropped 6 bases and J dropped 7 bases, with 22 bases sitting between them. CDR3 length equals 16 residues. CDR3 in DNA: TGTGCCAGCAGCCCTCGGTGGAGCGGGGGGCAACAGCCCCAGCATTTT. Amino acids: CASSPRWSGGQQPQHF.

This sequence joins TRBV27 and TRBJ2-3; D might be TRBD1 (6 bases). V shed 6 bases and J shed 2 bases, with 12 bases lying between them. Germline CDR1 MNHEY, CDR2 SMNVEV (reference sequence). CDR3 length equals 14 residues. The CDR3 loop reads CASRPPGVTDTQYF. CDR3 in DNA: TGTGCCAGCAGACCCCCAGGGGTCACAGATACGCAGTATTTT.

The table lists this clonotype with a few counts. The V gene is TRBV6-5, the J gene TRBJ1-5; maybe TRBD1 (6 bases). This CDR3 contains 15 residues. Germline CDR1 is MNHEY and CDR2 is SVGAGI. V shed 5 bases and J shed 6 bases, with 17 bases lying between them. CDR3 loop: CASSPSRGAGQPQHF. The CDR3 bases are TGTGCCAGCAGTCCCTCGAGGGGGGCCGGTCAGCCCCAGCATTTT.

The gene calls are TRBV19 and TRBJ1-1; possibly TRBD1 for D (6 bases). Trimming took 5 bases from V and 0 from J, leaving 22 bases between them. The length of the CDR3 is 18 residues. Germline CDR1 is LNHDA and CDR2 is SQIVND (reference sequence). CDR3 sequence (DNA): TGTGCCAGTAGTCCCGCACACAGGGTGGGGGGGATGAACACTGAAGCTTTCTTT. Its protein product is CASSPAHRVGGMNTEAFF.

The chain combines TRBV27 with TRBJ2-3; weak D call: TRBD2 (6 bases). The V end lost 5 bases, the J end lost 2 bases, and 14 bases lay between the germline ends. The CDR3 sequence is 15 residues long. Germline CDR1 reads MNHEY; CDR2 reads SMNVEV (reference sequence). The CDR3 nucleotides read TGTGCCAGCAGTCCGGAGGGCAGGGTCACAGATACGCAGTATTTT. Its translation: CASSPEGRVTDTQYF.

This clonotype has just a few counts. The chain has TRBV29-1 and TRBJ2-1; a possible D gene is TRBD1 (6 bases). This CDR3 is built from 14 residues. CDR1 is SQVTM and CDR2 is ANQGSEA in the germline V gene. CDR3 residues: CTCRVAQGGNEQFF. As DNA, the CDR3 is TGCACCTGTAGGGTTGCGCAAGGGGGAAATGAGCAGTTCTTC.

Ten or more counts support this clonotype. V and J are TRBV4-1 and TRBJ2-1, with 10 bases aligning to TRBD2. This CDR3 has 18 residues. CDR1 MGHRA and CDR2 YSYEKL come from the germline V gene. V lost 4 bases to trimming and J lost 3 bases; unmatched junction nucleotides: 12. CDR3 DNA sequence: TGCGCCAGCAGCCGACTGATACCCGGGACTAGCGACTACAATGAGCAGTTCTTC. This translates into CASSRLIPGTSDYNEQFF.

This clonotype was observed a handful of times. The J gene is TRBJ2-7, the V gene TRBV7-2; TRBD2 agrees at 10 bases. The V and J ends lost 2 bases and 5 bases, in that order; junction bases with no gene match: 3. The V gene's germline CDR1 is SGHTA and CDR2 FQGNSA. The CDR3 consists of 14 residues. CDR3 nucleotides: TGTGCCAGCAGCTTATGGCTAGCGGGGGACGAGCAGTACTTC. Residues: CASSLWLAGDEQYF. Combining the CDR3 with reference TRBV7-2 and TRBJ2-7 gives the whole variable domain GAGVSQSPSNKVTEKGKDVELRCDPISGHTALYWYRQSLGQGLEFLIYFQGNSAPDKSGLPSDRFSAERTGGSVSTLTIQRTQQEDSAVYLCASSLWLAGDEQYFGPGTRLTVT.

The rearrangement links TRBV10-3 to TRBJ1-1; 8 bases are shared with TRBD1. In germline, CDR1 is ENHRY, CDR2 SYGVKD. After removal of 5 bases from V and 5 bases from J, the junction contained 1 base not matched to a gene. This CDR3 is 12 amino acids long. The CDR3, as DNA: TGTGCCATCAGTACAGGGGGAACTGAAGCTTTCTTT. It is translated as CAISTGGTEAFF.

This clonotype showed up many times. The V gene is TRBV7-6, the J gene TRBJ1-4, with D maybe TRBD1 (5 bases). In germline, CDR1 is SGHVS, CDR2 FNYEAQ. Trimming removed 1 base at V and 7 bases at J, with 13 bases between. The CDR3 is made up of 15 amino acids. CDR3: CASSLDPGWGEKLFF. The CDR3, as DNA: TGTGCCAGCAGCTTAGATCCAGGGTGGGGTGAAAAACTGTTTTTT.

CDR3 DNA sequence: TGTGCCAGCAGCTTATATAGGGGGTACACGAGCTCCTATAATTCACCCCTCCACTTT. It translates to CASSLYRGYTSSYNSPLHF. The chain uses TRBV7-2 and TRBJ1-6; tentatively, D is TRBD1 (6 bases). V lost 2 bases to trimming and J lost 0 bases, with 17 bases between them. Looked up from germline, CDR1 is SGHTA and CDR2 is FQGNSA. The CDR3 length is 19 residues.

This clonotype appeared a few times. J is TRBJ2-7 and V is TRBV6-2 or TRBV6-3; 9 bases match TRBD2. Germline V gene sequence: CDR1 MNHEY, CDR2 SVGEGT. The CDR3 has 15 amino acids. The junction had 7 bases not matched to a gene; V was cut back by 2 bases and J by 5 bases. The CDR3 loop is CASSYPPSGENEQYF. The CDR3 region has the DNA TGTGCCAGCAGTTACCCTCCTAGCGGGGAGAACGAGCAGTACTTC.

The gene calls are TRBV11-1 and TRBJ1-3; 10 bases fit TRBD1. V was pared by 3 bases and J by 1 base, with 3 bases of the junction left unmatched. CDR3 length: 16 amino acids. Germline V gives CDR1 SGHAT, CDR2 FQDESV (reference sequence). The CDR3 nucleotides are TGTGCCAGCAGCTTCGGGACAGGGGCTTCTGGAAACACCATATATTTT. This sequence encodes CASSFGTGASGNTIYF. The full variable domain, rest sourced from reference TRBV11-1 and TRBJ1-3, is EAEVAQSPRYKITEKSQAVAFWCDPISGHATLYWYRQILGQGPELLVQFQDESVVDDSQLPKDRFSAERLKGVDSTLKIQPAELGDSAMYLCASSFGTGASGNTIYFGEGSWLTVV.

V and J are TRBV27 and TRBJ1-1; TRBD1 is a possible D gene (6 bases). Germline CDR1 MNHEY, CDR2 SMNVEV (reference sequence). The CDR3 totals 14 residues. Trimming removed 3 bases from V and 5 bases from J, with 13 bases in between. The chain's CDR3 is CASSLIGGRTEAFF. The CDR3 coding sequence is TGTGCCAGCAGTTTGATAGGGGGAAGGACTGAAGCTTTCTTT.

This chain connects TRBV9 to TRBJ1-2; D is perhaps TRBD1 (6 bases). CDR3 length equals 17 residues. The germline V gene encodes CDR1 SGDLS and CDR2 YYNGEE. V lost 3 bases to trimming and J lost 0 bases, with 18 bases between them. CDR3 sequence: CASSAQAAGATNYGYTF. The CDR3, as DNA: TGTGCCAGCAGCGCCCAAGCAGCAGGGGCTACTAACTATGGCTACACCTTC.